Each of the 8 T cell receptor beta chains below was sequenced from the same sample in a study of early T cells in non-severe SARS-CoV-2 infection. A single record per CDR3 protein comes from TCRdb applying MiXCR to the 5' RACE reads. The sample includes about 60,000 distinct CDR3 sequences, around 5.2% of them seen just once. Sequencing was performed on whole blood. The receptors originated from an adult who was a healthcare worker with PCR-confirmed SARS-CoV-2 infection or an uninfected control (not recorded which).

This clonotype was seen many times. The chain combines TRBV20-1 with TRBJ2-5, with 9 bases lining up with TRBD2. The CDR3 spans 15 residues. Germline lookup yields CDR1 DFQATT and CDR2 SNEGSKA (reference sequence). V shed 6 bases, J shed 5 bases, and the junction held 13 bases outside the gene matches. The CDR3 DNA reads TGCAGTGCCAGACCCAGCGGGAGGTTGCGGGAGACCCAGTACTTC. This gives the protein CSARPSGRLRETQYF.

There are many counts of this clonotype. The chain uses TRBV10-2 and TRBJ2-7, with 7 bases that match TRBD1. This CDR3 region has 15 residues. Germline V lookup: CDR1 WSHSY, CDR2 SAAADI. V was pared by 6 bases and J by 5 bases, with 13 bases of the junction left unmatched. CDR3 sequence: CASSHEDRVTNEQYF. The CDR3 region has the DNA TGCGCCAGCAGCCACGAAGACAGGGTTACGAACGAGCAGTACTTC.

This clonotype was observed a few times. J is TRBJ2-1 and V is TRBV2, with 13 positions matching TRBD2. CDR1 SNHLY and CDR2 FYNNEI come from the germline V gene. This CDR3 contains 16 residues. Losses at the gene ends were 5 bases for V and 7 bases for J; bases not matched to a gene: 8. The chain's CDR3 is CASSPLAGGPTNEQFF. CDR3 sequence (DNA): TGTGCCAGCAGTCCACTAGCGGGAGGGCCAACAAATGAGCAGTTCTTC.

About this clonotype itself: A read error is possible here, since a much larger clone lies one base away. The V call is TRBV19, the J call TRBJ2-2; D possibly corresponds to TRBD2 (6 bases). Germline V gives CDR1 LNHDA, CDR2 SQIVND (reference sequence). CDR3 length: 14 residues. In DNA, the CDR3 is TGTGCCAGTAGTCGGGGGTCCCTCGCCGGGGAGCTGATTTTT. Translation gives CASSRGSLAGELIF. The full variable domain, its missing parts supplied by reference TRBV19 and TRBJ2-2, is DGGITQSPKYLFRKEGQNVTLSCEQNLNHDAMYWYRQDPGQGLRLIYYSQIVNDFQKGDIAEGYSVSREKKESFPLTVTSAQKNPTAFYLCASSRGSLAGELIFGEGSRLTVL.

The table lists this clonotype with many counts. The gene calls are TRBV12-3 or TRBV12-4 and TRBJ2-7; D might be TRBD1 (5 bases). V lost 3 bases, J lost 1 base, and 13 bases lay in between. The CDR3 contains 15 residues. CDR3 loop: CASSFLQGLSYEQYF. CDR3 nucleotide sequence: TGTGCCAGCAGTTTTTTGCAGGGATTATCCTACGAGCAGTACTTC.

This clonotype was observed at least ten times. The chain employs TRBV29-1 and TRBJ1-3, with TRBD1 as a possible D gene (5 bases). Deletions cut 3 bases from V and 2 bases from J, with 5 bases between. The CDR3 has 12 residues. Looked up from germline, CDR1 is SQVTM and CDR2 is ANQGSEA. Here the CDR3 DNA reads TGCAGCGTTGAGGGGGCTGGAAACACCATATATTTT. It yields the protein CSVEGAGNTIYF.

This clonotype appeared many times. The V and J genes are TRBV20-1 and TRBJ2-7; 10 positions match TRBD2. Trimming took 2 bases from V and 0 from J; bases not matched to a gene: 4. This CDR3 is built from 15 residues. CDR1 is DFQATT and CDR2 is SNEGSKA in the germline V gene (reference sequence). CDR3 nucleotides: TGCAGTGCTAGAAATAGCGGGAGGCCCTCCTACGAGCAGTACTTC. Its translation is CSARNSGRPSYEQYF.

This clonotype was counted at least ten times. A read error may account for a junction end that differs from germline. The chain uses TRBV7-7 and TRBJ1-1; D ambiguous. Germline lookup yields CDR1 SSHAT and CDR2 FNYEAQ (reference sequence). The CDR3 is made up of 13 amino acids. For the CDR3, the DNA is TGTGCTAGCAGCTTAACAGTGACGACTGAAGCTTTCTTT. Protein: CASSLTVTTEAFF.